Shown below are 13 T cell receptor beta chains from a single sample sequenced in a study of cytomegalovirus exposure and HLA in healthy donors. With 60 Vbeta and 13 Jbeta primers, the PCR was carried out. Sequencing was performed with immunoSEQ multiplex PCR; in TCRdb, only in-frame clones are kept and a portion is missing. The table includes 140,000 to 150,000 clones, more than 60% detected once. The material sequenced was PBMCs. Receptors were obtained from a male donor in good health and CMV-seronegative.

The V call is TRBV5-4, the J call TRBJ1-5; TRBD1 matches at 9 bases. The CDR3 has 14 amino acids. Germline-derived CDR1 and CDR2 are SGHNT and YYREEE (reference sequence). V shed 3 bases, J shed 4 bases, and the junction held 2 bases outside the gene matches. This CDR3 is CASSSGTGNQPQHF. The CDR3 nucleotides read TGTGCCAGCAGCTCCGGGACAGGGAATCAGCCCCAGCATTTT.

CDR3 loop: CASSRGGTEAFF. Written as DNA, the CDR3 is TGTGCCAGCAGCCGCGGTGGGACTGAAGCTTTCTTT. The J gene is TRBJ1-1, the V gene TRBV28; no reliable D call. V lost 6 bases and J 5 bases, leaving 10 bases between the germline ends. Germline loops: CDR1 MDHEN, CDR2 SYDVKM. The CDR3 totals 12 residues.

In its sample, this clone was seen a few times. The rearrangement links TRBV5-4 to TRBJ2-2; TRBD2 might be the D (6 bases). CDR1 is SGHNT and CDR2 is YYREEE in the germline V gene (reference sequence). Trimming left V 1 base short and J 2 bases short, with 9 bases between. This CDR3 contains 15 residues. The CDR3 region is CASSLFGGNTGELFF. The CDR3 DNA follows: TGTGCCAGCAGCTTGTTCGGGGGAAACACCGGGGAGCTGTTTTTT. Combining the CDR3 with reference TRBV5-4 and TRBJ2-2 gives the whole variable domain ETGVTQSPTHLIKTRGQQVTLRCSSQSGHNTVSWYQQALGQGPQFIFQYYREEENGRGNFPPRFSGLQFPNYSSELNVNALELDDSALYLCASSLFGGNTGELFFGEGSRLTVL.

The rearrangement links TRBV11-3 to TRBJ2-2, with a possible D match to TRBD1 (5 bases). Germline loops: CDR1 SGHNT, CDR2 YENEEA. The CDR3 length is 16 residues. The ends were cut back, 5 bases at V and 3 bases at J, with 16 bases in the middle. CDR3 protein: CASSPERAGYTGELFF. The CDR3 DNA sequence: TGTGCCAGCAGCCCTGAACGTGCAGGGTACACCGGGGAGCTGTTTTTT.

This sequence joins TRBV5-4 and TRBJ2-5; 7 positions match TRBD2. V trimming: 4 bases; J trimming: 1 base; junction bases outside the gene matches: 10. The CDR3 is made up of 16 amino acids. Germline lookup yields CDR1 SGHNT and CDR2 YYREEE (reference sequence). The CDR3 spells CASSGGGFLAQETQYF. The CDR3 region has the DNA TGTGCCAGCAGCGGGGGGGGATTTTTAGCCCAAGAGACCCAGTACTTC.

The rearrangement joins TRBV5-6 to TRBJ2-3, with D unclear. This CDR3 contains 15 residues. Germline assignment: CDR1 SGHDT and CDR2 YYEEEE. V shed 1 base and J shed 1 base, with 10 bases lying between them. CDR3 nucleotides: TGTGCCAGCAGCTTGAGGTCAGGCCGCACAGATACGCAGTATTTT. It encodes CASSLRSGRTDTQYF.

V gene TRBV9 combines with J gene TRBJ2-5; TRBD2 agrees at 8 bases. Per germline, CDR1 SGDLS and CDR2 YYNGEE. The length of the CDR3 is 13 residues. Trimming took 6 bases from V and 2 from J; bases not matched to a gene: 3. The DNA for the CDR3 is TGTGCCAGCATACTAGCGGAACAAGAGACCCAGTACTTC. Its translation: CASILAEQETQYF.

The rearrangement joins TRBV29-1 to TRBJ1-2, with D possibly being TRBD1 (5 bases). Trimming took off 6 bases at V and 8 bases at J, with 10 bases between the two ends. Germline CDR1 and CDR2: SQVTM and ANQGSEA. The CDR3 is 10 residues long. The CDR3: CSVEQVGYTF. The CDR3 region has the DNA TGCAGCGTGGAACAGGTCGGCTACACCTTC.

The genes are TRBV9 and TRBJ1-6, with D perhaps matching TRBD1 (6 bases). This CDR3 has 14 amino acids. Trimming removed 3 bases from V and 9 bases from J, with 13 bases in between. Germline assignment: CDR1 SGDLS and CDR2 YYNGEE. The CDR3 loop reads CASSESRGSSPLHF. CDR3 sequence (DNA): TGTGCCAGCAGCGAGAGCAGGGGAAGTTCACCCCTCCACTTT.

The V gene is TRBV4-1, the J gene TRBJ1-6; 7 positions match TRBD1. Looked up from germline, CDR1 is MGHRA and CDR2 is YSYEKL. V dropped 0 bases and J dropped 10; count of bases not matched to a gene: 6. The CDR3 extends over 15 amino acids. In DNA, the CDR3 is TGCGCCAGCAGCCAAGAGGGACAGTTAAAGTCACCCCTCCACTTT. Encoded protein: CASSQEGQLKSPLHF.

The chain carries TRBV28 and TRBJ2-7; the match to TRBD1 covers 8 bases. This CDR3 spans 12 amino acids. The germline gives CDR1 MDHEN, CDR2 SYDVKM. The trim removed 8 bases at V and 5 bases at J, leaving 5 bases unmatched. In DNA form, the CDR3 reads TGTGCCAGCGACAGGGGTCGGGACGAGCAGTACTTC. Its protein is CASDRGRDEQYF.

This clone was detected only once. The chain recombines TRBV12-5 with TRBJ2-2, with D perhaps TRBD2 (6 bases). Trimming removed 4 bases from V and 5 bases from J, with 20 bases in between. Germline CDR1 is LGHNT and CDR2 is FRNRAP. The CDR3 runs 17 residues. CDR3 bases: TGTGCTAGTGGTTCCTCATATGCGGGGAGTCAAACCGGGGAGCTGTTTTTT. This encodes CASGSSYAGSQTGELFF.

A few counts support this clone. The chain links TRBV29-1 to TRBJ2-1; 8 nucleotides align to TRBD1. The CDR3 contains 13 residues. Germline V lookup: CDR1 SQVTM, CDR2 ANQGSEA. V was pared by 4 bases and J by 12 bases, with 11 bases of the junction left unmatched. DNA of the CDR3: TGCAGCGTTGCAGGGGGCTTAAGGGACGGGCAGTTCTTC. Protein: CSVAGGLRDGQFF.